A selection of T cell receptor beta chains follows, all from one sample in a study of shared clonotypes between healthy human individuals. Sequencing was performed with immunoSEQ multiplex PCR; in TCRdb, only in-frame clones are kept and a portion is missing. The repertoire includes about 2.4 million clones, around 90% of them detected once, and roughly 0.15% sits in the top ten. The sequenced sample consisted of naive CD4+ T cells sorted from blood. The origin of the receptors is a man aged 18 to 30 in good health. CDR3s include the opening cysteine and the closing phenylalanine or tryptophan. A D gene is named only where the DNA matches it firmly. Some rows have no size entry. The others give once, few or many, or a class for an expanded clone.

.	TRBV7-9	TRBD2	TRBJ2-1	CASSSLLAGDRGEQFF	TGTGCCAGCAGCTCCCTCTTAGCGGGAGATCGAGGTGAGCAGTTCTTC
.	TRBV19	.	TRBJ1-6	CASNMDKTSPLHF	TGTGCCAGTAATATGGACAAGACCTCACCCCTCCACTTT
.	TRBV19	TRBD2	TRBJ2-1	CASSIDLVAGVHEQFF	TGTGCCAGTAGTATAGATCTAGTAGCGGGGGTACATGAGCAGTTCTTC
once	TRBV27	TRBD2	TRBJ2-7	CASSLRGGTSGSNSAEQYF	TGTGCCAGCAGTTTACGGGGGGGGACTAGCGGGAGTAATAGTGCCGAGCAGTACTTC
few	TRBV30	.	TRBJ1-5	CAWSVLGSNQPQHF	TGTGCCTGGAGTGTACTCGGTAGCAATCAGCCCCAGCATTTT
.	TRBV21-1	.	TRBJ2-7	CASSKVELAGYEQYF	TGTGCCAGCAGCAAAGTGGAACTAGCGGGTTACGAGCAGTACTTC
.	TRBV25-1	TRBD1	TRBJ2-3	CASSEGDRGLDTQYF	TGTGCCAGCAGTGAGGGGGACAGGGGGTTGGATACGCAGTATTTT
.	TRBV10-3	.	TRBJ2-5	CPLADETQYF	TGTCCCCTCGCGGATGAGACCCAGTACTTC
.	TRBV4-1	.	TRBJ2-7	CASSQDWGQNSYEQYF	TGCGCCAGCAGCCAAGATTGGGGTCAAAACTCCTACGAGCAGTACTTC
.	TRBV7-3	TRBD2	TRBJ2-1	CASSQPPGSGGPSHNEQFF	TGTGCCAGCAGCCAACCCCCTGGAAGCGGGGGCCCTTCTCACAATGAGCAGTTCTTC
.	TRBV2	.	TRBJ2-2	CATAGTGELFF	TGTGCCACCGCGGGAACCGGGGAGCTGTTTTTT
.	TRBV7-9	TRBD2	TRBJ2-3	CASSLLAGVQGDTQYF	TGTGCCAGCAGCTTACTAGCGGGGGTGCAGGGAGATACGCAGTATTTT
.	TRBV30	.	TRBJ2-5	CAWRVSGAGETQYF	TGTGCCTGGAGAGTTTCGGGGGCCGGGGAGACCCAGTACTTC
.	TRBV4-3	.	TRBJ1-3	CASSQDWASGILSGNTIYF	TGCGCCAGCAGCCAAGATTGGGCGTCAGGTATCCTCTCTGGAAACACCATATATTTT
.	TRBV5-1	TRBD1	TRBJ1-1	CASSTTGGTTEAFF	TGCGCCAGCAGCACAACAGGGGGAACCACTGAAGCTTTCTTT
.	TRBV7-8	TRBD2	TRBJ2-7	CASSLAPSGNYEQYF	TGTGCCAGCAGCTTAGCGCCCAGCGGGAACTACGAGCAGTACTTC
.	TRBV28	TRBD2	TRBJ2-3	CASLGGSDTQYF	TGTGCCAGCCTCGGGGGGTCAGATACGCAGTATTTT
.	TRBV7-7	TRBD2	TRBJ2-7	CARGGDRDPTEQYF	TGTGCCCGGGGAGGGGACCGGGACCCTACGGAGCAGTACTTC
.	TRBV18	TRBD1	TRBJ2-6	CASSGGTGLSGANVLTF	TGTGCCAGCTCAGGCGGGACAGGTCTCTCTGGGGCCAACGTCCTGACTTTC
.	TRBV7-8	.	TRBJ1-2	CASSFLGTDYGYTF	TGTGCCAGCAGCTTCCTCGGGACCGACTATGGCTACACCTTC
.	TRBV5-4	TRBD2	TRBJ2-5	CASSLSIAGGVRETQYF	TGTGCCAGCAGCTTGTCAATAGCGGGAGGAGTGCGGGAGACCCAGTACTTC
.	TRBV7-2	.	TRBJ2-6	CASSFWLGGVSGANVLTF	TGTGCCAGCAGCTTTTGGCTAGGCGGAGTCTCTGGGGCCAACGTCCTGACTTTC